The next 27 T cell receptor beta chains were all read from a single sample in a study of beta chain features in type 1 diabetes. As every portion of the isolated RNA was reverse transcribed, the sequencing read expressed TCRB transcripts. Clones were read by immunoSEQ multiplex PCR, and TCRdb kept only the in-frame ones, dropping some. The sample yields about 330,000 clones, 8% to 13% seen once. Sequencing was done on a sample of naive CD4+ T cells from blood. These receptors were collected from a woman in her twenties or thirties in good health.

V is TRBV9 and J is TRBJ2-2; 9 nucleotides line up with TRBD2. The junction had 10 bases not matched to a gene; V was cut back by 0 bases and J by 4 bases. Germline loops: CDR1 SGDLS, CDR2 YYNGEE. The CDR3 consists of 18 residues. The CDR3 sequence is CASSVARSSGRPTGELFF. The CDR3 nucleotides read TGTGCCAGCAGCGTAGCCCGGAGTAGCGGGAGACCCACCGGGGAGCTGTTTTTT.

V and J are TRBV28 and TRBJ2-1; perhaps TRBD2 as D (6 bases). Germline V gene lookup returns CDR1 MDHEN and CDR2 SYDVKM. The CDR3 sequence is 15 residues long. The V end lost 3 bases, the J end lost 0 bases, and 9 bases lay between the germline ends. The CDR3 DNA follows: TGTGCCAGCAGTTTCCCGCGGGGCTCCTACAATGAGCAGTTCTTC. This sequence encodes CASSFPRGSYNEQFF.

V is TRBV19 and J is TRBJ2-7; D perhaps matches TRBD2 (5 bases). The CDR3 totals 12 residues. Trimming took off 3 bases at V and 5 bases at J, with 8 bases between the two ends. Germline loops: CDR1 LNHDA, CDR2 SQIVND (reference sequence). CDR3 sequence reads: CASSISGDEQYF. CDR3 coding DNA: TGTGCCAGTAGTATCTCCGGGGACGAGCAGTACTTC.

The chain couples TRBV18 to TRBJ1-4; D gene ambiguous. Deletions cut 1 base from V and 4 bases from J, with 7 bases between. Germline values: CDR1 KGHSH, CDR2 LQKENI. This CDR3 has 14 amino acids. The CDR3 DNA follows: TGTGCCAGCTCACCACAGGAGTTTAATGAAAAACTGTTTTTT. Encoded protein: CASSPQEFNEKLFF.

CDR3 nucleotides: TGCGCCAGCAGCCGTAGCGGGAGCACAGATACGCAGTATTTT. As protein: CASSRSGSTDTQYF. The V and J genes are TRBV5-1 and TRBJ2-3; 7 positions match TRBD2. V trimming: 4 bases; J trimming: 0 bases; junction bases outside the gene matches: 2. The CDR3 covers 14 residues. From germline, CDR1 is SGHRS and CDR2 YFSETQ.

This chain joins TRBV2 and TRBJ1-5; a possible D gene is TRBD1 (6 bases). This CDR3 comprises 15 residues. CDR1 SNHLY and CDR2 FYNNEI come from the germline V gene. Trimming cost V 7 bases and J 0 bases, with 13 bases left between them. The CDR3, as DNA: TGTGCCAGCACCGAGGACAGCCTTAGCAATCAGCCCCAGCATTTT. This translates into CASTEDSLSNQPQHF.

The sample holds a few counts of this clone. This chain links TRBV5-4 with TRBJ2-3, with a tentative D call TRBD1 (6 bases). V lost 0 bases and J lost 14, with 16 bases in between. The CDR3 spans 13 residues. In germline, CDR1 is SGHNT, CDR2 YYREEE (reference sequence). The CDR3 spells CASSLAVPGVAYF. The CDR3 DNA is TGTGCCAGCAGCTTGGCGGTCCCAGGGGTGGCGTATTTT.

Comment on this clone: The same CDR3 is also encoded by other DNA sequences in this sample. The chain couples TRBV30 to TRBJ1-5; TRBD1 is a possible D gene (6 bases). The CDR3 loop spans 12 amino acids. The V and J ends lost 3 bases and 7 bases respectively, with 10 bases between them. Germline CDR1 reads GTSNPN; CDR2 reads SVGIG (reference sequence). The CDR3 region is CAWSGGGQPQHF. CDR3 DNA: TGTGCCTGGAGCGGGGGGGGCCAGCCCCAGCATTTT.

V usage is TRBV7-2 and J usage is TRBJ2-1; tentative D call: TRBD2 (6 bases). The germline gives CDR1 SGHTA, CDR2 FQGNSA. The CDR3 sequence is 15 residues long. The V and J ends lost 8 bases and 6 bases respectively, with 20 bases between them. CDR3 coding DNA: TGTGCCAGCCGACTCACGGGCGGGATTGGCAATGAGCAGTTCTTC. Translation gives CASRLTGGIGNEQFF.

This clone came up a few times. The chain uses TRBV19 and TRBJ2-1; 9 bases agree with TRBD2. The V gene end was trimmed by 5 bases and the J gene end by 7 bases; junction bases not matched to a gene: 9. The CDR3 is 15 residues long. The germline gives CDR1 LNHDA, CDR2 SQIVND (reference sequence). The CDR3 protein is CASSEASGRWNEQFF. For the CDR3, the DNA is TGTGCCAGTAGTGAGGCCAGCGGGAGGTGGAATGAGCAGTTCTTC. The complete variable domain, with remaining parts taken from reference TRBV19 and TRBJ2-1, reads DGGITQSPKYLFRKEGQNVTLSCEQNLNHDAMYWYRQDPGQGLRLIYYSQIVNDFQKGDIAEGYSVSREKKESFPLTVTSAQKNPTAFYLCASSEASGRWNEQFFGPGTRLTVL.

This clone has just a few counts. The V call is TRBV29-1, the J call TRBJ2-7; 8 nucleotides agree with TRBD2. The CDR3 is 16 residues long. Trimming took 7 bases from V and 0 from J; bases not matched to a gene: 14. Germline V CDR1 and CDR2: SQVTM, ANQGSEA. The CDR3 nucleotides are TGCAGCGCCAAACCCGCGGGGGGCCCCACCTCCTACGAGCAGTACTTC. It is translated as CSAKPAGGPTSYEQYF.

Only a few counts were recorded for this clone. V gene TRBV2 combines with J gene TRBJ2-7, with D maybe TRBD1 (6 bases). The CDR3 runs 15 residues. Germline loops: CDR1 SNHLY, CDR2 FYNNEI. The germline V and J ends were trimmed by 5 bases and 2 bases, with 16 bases remaining between them. The CDR3 nucleotides are TGTGCCAGCAGTCAGTCAGGGGTGTTAGCCTACGAGCAGTACTTC. Protein product: CASSQSGVLAYEQYF.

V and J are TRBV6-4 and TRBJ2-3, with TRBD1 identical over 9 bases. Germline-derived CDR1 and CDR2 are MRHNA and SNTAGT. V lost 6 bases to trimming and J lost 6 bases; unmatched junction nucleotides: 7. The CDR3 sequence is 14 residues long. In nucleotides, the CDR3 is TGTGCCAGCAGCTTACAGGGGGCATCGGATACGCAGTATTTT. This encodes CASSLQGASDTQYF.

CDR3 in amino acids: CASSLAPAGNTGELFF. The CDR3 DNA sequence: TGTGCCAGCAGCTTAGCCCCAGCGGGAAACACCGGGGAGCTGTTTTTT. The chain has TRBV7-8 and TRBJ2-2; TRBD2 aligns across 7 bases. V trimming: 0 bases; J trimming: 2 bases; junction bases outside the gene matches: 3. This CDR3 comprises 16 residues. Germline CDR1 SGHVS, CDR2 FQNEAQ.

The chain recombines TRBV12-5 with TRBJ2-1; 8 bases are a match to TRBD1. The germline CDR1 and CDR2 sequences are LGHNT and FRNRAP. This CDR3 has 15 residues. The trim removed 3 bases at V and 4 bases at J, leaving 5 bases unmatched. Here the CDR3 reads CASGFDRGGYNEQFF. In nucleotides, the CDR3 is TGTGCTAGTGGTTTCGACAGGGGAGGATACAATGAGCAGTTCTTC.

This clone has a handful of counts. The rearrangement joins TRBV7-2 to TRBJ2-7, with D perhaps TRBD2 (6 bases). V gave up 1 base and J gave up 7 bases, with 17 bases separating them. Germline CDR1 is SGHTA and CDR2 is FQGNSA. The CDR3 covers 15 residues. Here the CDR3 DNA reads TGTGCCAGCAGCTTAGTATTTAGTGGGGGAGGAGAGCAGTACTTC. Amino acids: CASSLVFSGGGEQYF.

The chain recombines TRBV30 with TRBJ2-7; 7 bases align to TRBD1. Trimming at V came to 3 bases and at J to 6 bases, leaving 5 bases not matched to a gene. CDR1 is GTSNPN, CDR2 SVGIG, per germline (reference sequence). The CDR3 covers 12 residues. This chain's CDR3 is CAWRVTGVEQYF. In DNA form, the CDR3 reads TGTGCCTGGAGGGTAACAGGGGTCGAGCAGTACTTC.

This clone was seen a handful of times. V gene TRBV25-1 combines with J gene TRBJ2-7, with 9 bases aligning to TRBD1. Germline values: CDR1 MGHDK, CDR2 SYGVNS. The CDR3 is 13 amino acids. V was pared by 7 bases and J by 6 bases, with 7 bases of the junction left unmatched. CDR3 sequence: CASKKTGGAEQYF. CDR3 sequence (DNA): TGTGCCAGCAAAAAAACAGGGGGCGCCGAGCAGTACTTC.

The chain uses TRBV23-1 and TRBJ2-6; a possible D gene is TRBD2 (6 bases). TRBV23-1 is given ORF status, its function remaining uncertain. The CDR3 sequence is 17 residues long. The V end lost 0 bases, the J end lost 4 bases, and 13 bases lay between the germline ends. CDR3: CASSQSAGSFGANVLTF. The CDR3 DNA sequence: TGCGCCAGCAGTCAATCCGCGGGAAGCTTCGGGGCCAACGTCCTGACTTTC.

The V gene is TRBV28, the J gene TRBJ2-7; 11 bases are shared with TRBD1. The V gene end was trimmed by 5 bases and the J gene end by 2 bases; junction bases not matched to a gene: 8. The CDR3 length is 16 residues. The germline gives CDR1 MDHEN, CDR2 SYDVKM. The CDR3, as DNA: TGTGCCAGCAGTCCCCCCGCGGGACAGGGGGCCTACGAGCAGTACTTC. Translation gives CASSPPAGQGAYEQYF. The full variable domain, with the rest looked up from reference TRBV28 and TRBJ2-7, is DVKVTQSSRYLVKRTGEKVFLECVQDMDHENMFWYRQDPGLGLRLIYFSYDVKMKEKGDIPEGYSVSREKKERFSLILESASTNQTSMYLCASSPPAGQGAYEQYFGPGTRLTVT.

The rearrangement uses TRBV9 and TRBJ2-2, with 8 bases aligning to TRBD2. Germline lookup yields CDR1 SGDLS and CDR2 YYNGEE. J lost 7 bases, V lost 6 bases, and 8 bases had no gene match. The length of the CDR3 is 14 residues. The CDR3 region is CASNREGLGGELFF. The CDR3 DNA reads as TGTGCCAGCAACCGGGAGGGCCTTGGCGGGGAGCTGTTTTTT.

The gene calls are TRBV28 and TRBJ2-1; the D gene is possibly TRBD2 (6 bases). The germline V and J ends were trimmed by 4 bases and 0 bases, with 13 bases remaining between them. The germline V gene has CDR1 MDHEN and CDR2 SYDVKM. CDR3 length: 16 residues. CDR3 nucleotides: TGTGCCAGCAGTTCCGCCGCGGGGAGCTCCTACAATGAGCAGTTCTTC. This sequence encodes CASSSAAGSSYNEQFF.

This clone was recorded a few times. The J gene is TRBJ2-1, the V gene TRBV9; the match to TRBD2 covers 10 bases. The CDR3 has 16 residues. J was trimmed by 0 bases and V by 3 bases; bases with no gene match: 3. CDR1 is SGDLS, CDR2 YYNGEE, per germline. In nucleotides, the CDR3 is TGTGCCAGCAGCGCAAGGACTAGCGGCTCCTACAATGAGCAGTTCTTC. Amino acids: CASSARTSGSYNEQFF.

CDR3 residues: CAYPAWAPGRAGTFYNEQFF. The CDR3, as DNA: TGCGCCTACCCCGCGTGGGCCCCTGGTCGGGCGGGAACCTTTTACAATGAGCAGTTCTTC. V is TRBV23-1 and J is TRBJ2-1, with D maybe TRBD2 (6 bases). TRBV23-1 counts as an open reading frame of uncertain function. Between the trimmed V and J ends, which lost 11 bases and 4 bases, there was a span of 36 bases. The CDR3 spans 20 residues.

V is TRBV5-1 and J is TRBJ2-7, with 7 bases that match TRBD1. This CDR3 spans 14 amino acids. Losses at the gene ends were 3 bases for V and 4 bases for J; bases not matched to a gene: 7. From germline, CDR1 is SGHRS and CDR2 YFSETQ. The CDR3, as DNA: TGCGCCAGCAGCTCACAGGGGCGAGGGTACGAGCAGTACTTC. Its protein is CASSSQGRGYEQYF.

The V call is TRBV15, the J call TRBJ2-7; the D gene is possibly TRBD2 (5 bases). Trimming shortened V by 4 bases and J by 6 bases, and 10 bases separated the two germline ends. Per germline, CDR1 LNHNV and CDR2 YYDKDF (reference sequence). This CDR3 has 12 residues. The CDR3 bases are TGTGCCACCAGCAAGAAAGAGGGCGAGCAGTACTTC. This sequence encodes CATSKKEGEQYF.

The chain is built from TRBV28 and TRBJ2-7, with a tentative D call TRBD2 (6 bases). Germline loops: CDR1 MDHEN, CDR2 SYDVKM. The CDR3 is made up of 13 amino acids. V lost 3 bases to trimming and J lost 7 bases, with 13 bases between them. The CDR3 spells CASSLDGAGEQYF. CDR3 sequence (DNA): TGTGCCAGCAGTTTGGACGGGGCGGGGGAGCAGTACTTC.